The 21 T cell receptor beta chains below come from one sample, sequenced in a study of blood T cell repertoires in COVID-19. The assay was immunoSEQ multiplex PCR, and TCRdb's table has in-frame clones only and misses some. Of 200,000 to 250,000 clones in the sample, approximately 83% were seen once. Sequencing was performed on PBMCs or T cells enriched from blood (not recorded which). All receptors derive from a woman aged 40 to 55 with acute COVID-19.

This chain connects TRBV6-5 to TRBJ2-7; D remains ambiguous. V lost 6 bases and J 0 bases, leaving 15 bases between the germline ends. In germline, CDR1 is MNHEY, CDR2 SVGAGI. The CDR3 runs 15 residues. CDR3 nucleotide sequence: TGTGCCAGCAGACAAACACAAGTTCTCTCCTACGAGCAGTACTTC. It codes for CASRQTQVLSYEQYF.

This clone appeared once. The chain has TRBV18 and TRBJ1-1, with D possibly matching TRBD1 (5 bases). The V end was cut by 4 bases, the J end by 1 base, with 10 bases between. Germline CDR1 reads KGHSH; CDR2 reads LQKENI. CDR3 size: 14 residues. CDR3 in DNA: TGTGCCAGCTCACGCAGGGCCCCGAACACTGAAGCTTTCTTT. This sequence encodes CASSRRAPNTEAFF.

The rearrangement joins TRBV10-1 to TRBJ2-7; a possible D gene is TRBD1 (6 bases). This CDR3 region has 15 residues. Trimming took off 1 base at V and 11 bases at J, with 21 bases between the two ends. The V gene's germline CDR1 is WNHNN and CDR2 SYGVQD (reference sequence). The DNA for the CDR3 is TGCGCCAGCAGTGAGTTAACCGGGACACGGGCGTTCAAGTACTTC. It codes for CASSELTGTRAFKYF.

The V call is TRBV27, the J call TRBJ1-2; maybe TRBD1 (5 bases). The CDR3 covers 12 residues. V was cut by 6 bases and J by 6 bases, with 11 bases left in between. Germline V CDR1 and CDR2: MNHEY, SMNVEV (reference sequence). CDR3 sequence (DNA): TGTGCCAGCAGGCCTCGGGGGGATGGCTACACCTTC. It translates to CASRPRGDGYTF.

The chain employs TRBV15 and TRBJ2-2, with 10 positions matching TRBD1. Germline trimming cut 6 bases from V and 6 bases from J; bases unmatched to any gene: 7. Germline assignment: CDR1 LNHNV and CDR2 YYDKDF (reference sequence). The CDR3 has 15 amino acids. In DNA, the CDR3 is TGTGCCACCAGAGCCGGGACAGGGGAGGCCGGGGAGCTGTTTTTT. Its translation: CATRAGTGEAGELFF.

This clone was found once. This rearrangement joins TRBV28 to TRBJ1-4, with D maybe TRBD1 (6 bases). The length of the CDR3 is 12 residues. Trimming shortened V by 5 bases and J by 8 bases, and 9 bases separated the two germline ends. Germline V gene lookup returns CDR1 MDHEN and CDR2 SYDVKM. The CDR3 protein is CASSNRDEKLFF. The DNA for the CDR3 is TGTGCCAGCAGTAACAGGGACGAAAAACTGTTTTTT.

The chain joins TRBV15 to TRBJ2-7; D may be TRBD1 (5 bases). The ends were cut back, 0 bases at V and 6 bases at J, with 15 bases in the middle. CDR3 length: 15 amino acids. CDR1 is LNHNV, CDR2 YYDKDF, per germline (reference sequence). The CDR3, as DNA: TGTGCCACCAGCAGAGATTGGGCAGGGCCCGGCGAGCAGTACTTC. Translation gives CATSRDWAGPGEQYF.

This clone has more than one count but fewer than ten. This chain connects TRBV5-1 to TRBJ2-1, with 11 positions matching TRBD2. Trimming cost V 4 bases and J 3 bases; bases outside gene matches: 3. The CDR3 is 15 amino acids. Per germline, CDR1 SGHRS and CDR2 YFSETQ. The CDR3 region has the DNA TGCGCCAGCAGCGAGACTAGCGGGGACTACAATGAGCAGTTCTTC. Translation: CASSETSGDYNEQFF.

V and J are TRBV28 and TRBJ2-1; 7 bases fit TRBD2. V dropped 5 bases and J dropped 0; count of bases not matched to a gene: 1. This CDR3 is built from 14 residues. Germline CDR1 is MDHEN and CDR2 is SYDVKM. CDR3 DNA: TGTGCCAGCAGTGGGAGGGCCTCCTACAATGAGCAGTTCTTC. It codes for CASSGRASYNEQFF. The variable domain in full, completed from reference TRBV28 and TRBJ2-1, reads DVKVTQSSRYLVKRTGEKVFLECVQDMDHENMFWYRQDPGLGLRLIYFSYDVKMKEKGDIPEGYSVSREKKERFSLILESASTNQTSMYLCASSGRASYNEQFFGPGTRLTVL.

The chain joins TRBV18 to TRBJ1-2; 9 nucleotides match TRBD1. This CDR3 comprises 16 residues. V trimming: 2 bases; J trimming: 4 bases; junction bases outside the gene matches: 8. Germline V gene lookup returns CDR1 KGHSH and CDR2 LQKENI. The DNA for the CDR3 is TGTGCCAGCTCACCATCCGGGGACAGGGTTAGCTATGGCTACACCTTC. Translating gives CASSPSGDRVSYGYTF.

The rearrangement links TRBV2 to TRBJ2-4, with 8 bases identical to TRBD1. V dropped 9 bases and J dropped 1; count of bases not matched to a gene: 14. This CDR3 comprises 17 residues. Germline CDR1 SNHLY, CDR2 FYNNEI. CDR3 DNA sequence: TGTGCCAGTAAGTCCTCCTACAGGGGGGACGCCAAAAACATTCAGTACTTC. It is translated as CASKSSYRGDAKNIQYF.

The chain carries TRBV5-5 and TRBJ2-6; 7 bases are a match to TRBD1. Germline V gives CDR1 SGHKS, CDR2 YYEKEE (reference sequence). The CDR3 contains 17 residues. Losses at the gene ends were 4 bases for V and 0 bases for J; bases not matched to a gene: 7. The CDR3 region has the DNA TGTGCCAGCAGCCCGAACGACAGGGTCTCTGGGGCCAACGTCCTGACTTTC. Translation: CASSPNDRVSGANVLTF.

The J gene is TRBJ2-1, the V gene TRBV19; D might be TRBD2 (5 bases). The germline CDR1 and CDR2 sequences are LNHDA and SQIVND (reference sequence). Trimming stripped 3 bases from V and 9 bases from J, with 12 bases between. The CDR3 has 13 amino acids. CDR3 sequence (DNA): TGTGCCAGTAGTATGCGGAACGGGATTGAGCAGTTCTTC. It encodes CASSMRNGIEQFF.

This clone has a count of ten or more. The chain uses TRBV2 and TRBJ1-4, with TRBD1 identical over 7 bases. V was clipped by 8 bases and J by 4 bases; unmatched bases: 4. Germline CDR1 and CDR2: SNHLY and FYNNEI. The CDR3 length is 13 residues. The CDR3 coding sequence is TGTGCCAGCTTTACAGGGGATAATGAAAAACTGTTTTTT. Translating it yields CASFTGDNEKLFF.

This clone appeared a single time. The chain joins TRBV2 to TRBJ1-2, with D perhaps matching TRBD1 (5 bases). V lost 3 bases, J lost 6 bases, and 14 bases lay in between. This CDR3 comprises 14 residues. Looked up from germline, CDR1 is SNHLY and CDR2 is FYNNEI. This CDR3 reads CASSDIGQGDGYTF. CDR3 DNA: TGTGCCAGCAGTGATATCGGGCAGGGTGATGGCTACACCTTC.

The chain is built from TRBV6-5 and TRBJ1-4, with D uncertain. From germline, CDR1 is MNHEY and CDR2 SVGAGI. CDR3 length: 13 residues. Trimming cost V 3 bases and J 3 bases, with 5 bases left between them. CDR3 nucleotides: TGTGCCAGCAGTTATGTAGCTAATGAAAAACTGTTTTTT. It translates to CASSYVANEKLFF.

V is TRBV3-1 (or the pseudogene TRBV3-2) and J is TRBJ2-5, with D unclear. The CDR3 is 15 residues long. Germline lookup yields CDR1 LGHDT and CDR2 YNNKEL (reference sequence). The V end was cut by 0 bases, the J end by 5 bases, with 13 bases between. CDR3 sequence reads: CASSQDYTTRETQYF. DNA of the CDR3: TGTGCCAGCAGCCAAGATTATACGACAAGGGAGACCCAGTACTTC.

J is TRBJ2-1 and V is TRBV3-1 (or the pseudogene TRBV3-2); TRBD2 aligns across 7 bases. The CDR3 loop spans 17 amino acids. CDR1 and CDR2 (germline): LGHDT, YNNKEL (reference sequence). V was clipped by 0 bases and J by 2 bases; unmatched bases: 7. CDR3 protein: CASSQDRRENPYNEQFF. The DNA for the CDR3 is TGTGCCAGCAGCCAAGACCGGCGGGAGAACCCCTACAATGAGCAGTTCTTC.

This chain uses TRBV3-1 (or the pseudogene TRBV3-2) with TRBJ2-3; 8 bases are a match to TRBD2. Trimming cost V 3 bases and J 4 bases; bases outside gene matches: 15. The germline V gene has CDR1 LGHDT and CDR2 YNNKEL (reference sequence). The CDR3 is 18 amino acids. The CDR3 region is CASSHEGGGLGSADTQYF. In nucleotides, the CDR3 is TGTGCCAGCAGCCATGAGGGGGGGGGACTAGGGTCAGCAGATACGCAGTATTTT.

The rearrangement joins TRBV13 to TRBJ1-4; maybe TRBD1 (6 bases). From germline, CDR1 is PRHDT and CDR2 FYEKMQ (reference sequence). The length of the CDR3 is 15 residues. Trimming stripped 5 bases from V and 6 bases from J, with 16 bases between. CDR3 amino acids: CASSLDARGDEKLFF. The CDR3, as DNA: TGTGCCAGCAGCCTAGACGCCAGGGGAGATGAAAAACTGTTTTTT.

The chain links TRBV28 to TRBJ2-7; D may be TRBD2 (7 bases). The CDR3 length is 15 residues. The V and J ends lost 1 base and 1 base respectively, with 11 bases between them. Germline assignment: CDR1 MDHEN and CDR2 SYDVKM. CDR3: CASSLYGGLSYEQYF. The CDR3 region has the DNA TGTGCCAGCAGTTTATACGGGGGGCTTTCCTACGAGCAGTACTTC.